These 28 T cell receptor beta chains were sequenced from one sample in a study of PD-L1 blockade in urothelial cancer. This table comes from immunoSEQ multiplex PCR, and its TCRdb copy is limited to in-frame clones, with some not included. Among approximately 46,000 clones listed, 70% to 90% were seen once. Sequences were derived from PBMCs, sampled around atezolizumab (anti-PD-L1) treatment. The source of these receptors is a man between 60 and 70 years old with urothelial cancer.

V usage is TRBV11-2 and J usage is TRBJ1-4, with D unresolved. From germline, CDR1 is SGHAT and CDR2 FQNNGV. The length of the CDR3 is 12 residues. Between the trimmed V and J ends, which lost 4 bases and 4 bases, there was a span of 4 bases. CDR3 DNA: TGTGCCAGCAGCTACTTTAATGAAAAACTGTTTTTT. It specifies CASSYFNEKLFF.

V and J are TRBV6-1 and TRBJ2-5; D call uncertain. CDR3 size: 12 residues. Germline CDR1 and CDR2: MNHNS and SASEGT. With 6 bases removed from V and 2 bases from J, the gap between germline ends came to 7 bases. The CDR3 here is CASSPRQETQYF. The CDR3 DNA reads TGTGCCAGCAGCCCCCGTCAAGAGACCCAGTACTTC.

This sequence joins TRBV30 and TRBJ2-2; 7 bases agree with TRBD1. CDR3 size: 14 residues. The V gene end was trimmed by 3 bases and the J gene end by 6 bases; junction bases not matched to a gene: 7. Germline CDR1 reads GTSNPN; CDR2 reads SVGIG (reference sequence). CDR3 loop: CAWSHRGRAGELFF. CDR3 coding DNA: TGTGCCTGGAGCCATAGGGGGCGGGCCGGGGAGCTGTTTTTT.

The chain is built from TRBV7-9 and TRBJ1-4; weak D call: TRBD1 (5 bases). The CDR3 is 18 residues long. Germline V gene sequence: CDR1 SEHNR, CDR2 FQNEAQ (reference sequence). V was cut by 5 bases and J by 0 bases, with 19 bases left in between. In nucleotides, the CDR3 is TGTGCCAGCAGCCCGCGGGGGTCCCCCTTTGCAACTAATGAAAAACTGTTTTTT. It encodes CASSPRGSPFATNEKLFF.

This clone was seen once. V is TRBV7-6 and J is TRBJ2-6; TRBD1 agrees at 7 bases. The trim removed 5 bases at V and 1 base at J, leaving 5 bases unmatched. Germline V gives CDR1 SGHVS, CDR2 FNYEAQ. The CDR3 is 16 residues long. CDR3 sequence: CASSLRQGSGANVLTF. The CDR3 DNA is TGTGCCAGCAGCCTCAGACAGGGATCTGGGGCCAACGTCCTGACTTTC. The full variable domain, in which reference TRBV7-6 and TRBJ2-6 provide the parts outside the CDR3, is GAGVSQSPRYKVTKRGQDVALRCDPISGHVSLYWYRQALGQGPEFLTYFNYEAQQDKSGLPNDRFSAERPEGSISTLTIQRTEQRDSAMYRCASSLRQGSGANVLTFGAGSRLTVL.

The chain carries TRBV19 and TRBJ2-1, with 8 bases identical to TRBD1. The length of the CDR3 is 13 residues. V shed 6 bases, J shed 7 bases, and the junction held 5 bases outside the gene matches. Germline CDR1 and CDR2: LNHDA and SQIVND (reference sequence). The CDR3 bases are TGTGCCAGTAGCCCCCAGGGGGCAAATGAGCAGTTCTTC. Its translation is CASSPQGANEQFF.

The V call is TRBV4-1, the J call TRBJ1-4; D remains unclear. Per the germline V gene, CDR1 is MGHRA and CDR2 is YSYEKL. There are 14 residues in the CDR3. Between the trimmed V and J ends, which lost 4 bases and 1 base, there was a span of 7 bases. CDR3 DNA: TGCGCCAGCAGCCGCGACATAACTAATGAAAAACTGTTTTTT. Protein sequence: CASSRDITNEKLFF.

The chain has TRBV11-3 and TRBJ2-4, with TRBD2 matching over 8 bases. The CDR3 extends over 15 amino acids. V trimming: 3 bases; J trimming: 5 bases; junction bases outside the gene matches: 6. CDR1 SGHNT and CDR2 YENEEA come from the germline V gene. The DNA for the CDR3 is TGTGCCAGCAGCTTCCTCGGACTAGCACAAAACATTCAGTACTTC. Translating gives CASSFLGLAQNIQYF.

The chain links TRBV30 to TRBJ1-5, with a tentative D call TRBD1 (6 bases). This CDR3 spans 16 amino acids. The germline V and J ends were trimmed by 3 bases and 0 bases, with 15 bases remaining between them. Germline lookup yields CDR1 GTSNPN and CDR2 SVGIG (reference sequence). CDR3: CAWSRSGQYSNQPQHF. For the CDR3, the DNA is TGTGCCTGGAGCCGAAGCGGACAGTATAGCAATCAGCCCCAGCATTTT. Looking up the rest from reference TRBV30 and TRBJ1-5 gives the full variable domain: SQTIHQWPATLVQPVGSPLSLECTVEGTSNPNLYWYRQAAGRGLQLLFYSVGIGQISSEVPQNLSASRPQDRQFILSSKKLLLSDSGFYLCAWSRSGQYSNQPQHFGDGTRLSIL.

This clone was counted once. The gene calls are TRBV30 and TRBJ2-6, with 10 nucleotides matching TRBD1. The germline gives CDR1 GTSNPN, CDR2 SVGIG (reference sequence). Trimming cost V 2 bases and J 0 bases; bases outside gene matches: 7. This CDR3 has 18 residues. CDR3 sequence (DNA): TGTGCCTGGAGTACCCCCGGGACAGGGGTCTCTGGGGCCAACGTCCTGACTTTC. This codes for CAWSTPGTGVSGANVLTF.

This chain connects TRBV7-3 to TRBJ2-3, with 12 positions matching TRBD2. There are 16 residues in the CDR3. Trimming took 5 bases from V and 1 from J; bases not matched to a gene: 4. Germline loops: CDR1 SGHTA, CDR2 FQGTGA. Here the CDR3 reads CASSPSGGAGTDTQYF. Written as DNA, the CDR3 is TGTGCCAGCAGCCCTAGCGGGGGGGCGGGCACAGATACGCAGTATTTT.

In its sample, this clone was seen once. This chain connects TRBV11-3 to TRBJ2-7; D is possibly TRBD1 (5 bases). Trimming took off 7 bases at V and 3 bases at J, with 16 bases between the two ends. Germline lookup yields CDR1 SGHNT and CDR2 YENEEA. The CDR3 is 14 amino acids. The CDR3 DNA follows: TGTGCCAGCACCCACGGTGGGGCCAACTACGAGCAGTACTTC. This gives the protein CASTHGGANYEQYF.

The V call is TRBV5-1, the J call TRBJ1-3, with D maybe TRBD1 (6 bases). This CDR3 is 16 amino acids long. Germline lookup yields CDR1 SGHRS and CDR2 YFSETQ. V lost 4 bases, J lost 2 bases, and 16 bases lay in between. CDR3 in amino acids: CASSRTPTGAGNTIYF. In DNA, the CDR3 is TGCGCCAGCAGCCGGACCCCGACAGGTGCTGGAAACACCATATATTTT.

The rearrangement links TRBV7-9 to TRBJ2-3, with TRBD2 matching over 9 bases. In germline, CDR1 is SEHNR, CDR2 FQNEAQ (reference sequence). V shed 8 bases, J shed 3 bases, and the junction held 9 bases outside the gene matches. The CDR3 spans 15 residues. This CDR3 reads CASAWGSGGTDTQYF. In DNA form, the CDR3 reads TGTGCCAGCGCCTGGGGTAGCGGGGGAACAGATACGCAGTATTTT.

The chain employs TRBV6-4 and TRBJ1-5; a weak D match, TRBD1 (5 bases). V lost 1 base and J 7 bases, leaving 8 bases between the germline ends. The CDR3 loop spans 13 amino acids. Germline V gene lookup returns CDR1 MRHNA and CDR2 SNTAGT. The CDR3 DNA sequence: TGTGCCAGCAGTGACTTGGCAGGGCAGCCCCAGCATTTT. Protein: CASSDLAGQPQHF.

The CDR3 DNA sequence: TGTGCCAGCAGGGCGGGATACTCCTACGAGCAGTACTTC. This sequence encodes CASRAGYSYEQYF. The chain carries TRBV28 and TRBJ2-7, with TRBD2 as a possible D gene (6 bases). This CDR3 has 13 amino acids. The V end was cut by 6 bases, the J end by 0 bases, with 9 bases between. CDR1 is MDHEN and CDR2 is SYDVKM in the germline V gene.

This sequence joins TRBV10-2 and TRBJ2-3; weak D call: TRBD1 (6 bases). The CDR3 totals 13 residues. V lost 4 bases and J lost 6, with 11 bases in between. Germline assignment: CDR1 WSHSY and CDR2 SAAADI. The CDR3 spells CASSAGEVDTQYF. Here the CDR3 DNA reads TGCGCCAGCAGTGCAGGGGAAGTGGATACGCAGTATTTT.

This chain links TRBV7-2 with TRBJ1-4; 7 nucleotides match TRBD1. Per germline, CDR1 SGHTA and CDR2 FQGNSA. V lost 0 bases and J lost 1; bases outside the gene matches: 5. The CDR3 length is 17 residues. CDR3 nucleotide sequence: TGTGCCAGCAGCTTAGCCCCAAACAGGGGAACTAATGAAAAACTGTTTTTT. Its protein product is CASSLAPNRGTNEKLFF.

The rearrangement links TRBV21-1 to TRBJ2-5; TRBD2, the D gene given by the table, was not confirmed from the DNA. TRBV21-1 constitutes a pseudogene. The CDR3 totals 16 residues. The CDR3 region is CASSKAGAGGLGTQYF. DNA of the CDR3: TGTGCCAGCAGCAAAGCTGGCGCGGGGGGGCTTGGGACCCAGTACTTC.

The chain employs TRBV5-6 and TRBJ2-5; 10 bases line up with TRBD1. The CDR3 totals 16 residues. V dropped 3 bases and J dropped 0; count of bases not matched to a gene: 5. The germline V gene has CDR1 SGHDT and CDR2 YYEEEE. The CDR3 loop is CASSWRGQGYQETQYF. CDR3 bases: TGTGCCAGCAGCTGGAGGGGACAGGGGTACCAAGAGACCCAGTACTTC.

This chain uses TRBV7-9 with TRBJ1-6; 7 nucleotides align to TRBD1. The germline V gene has CDR1 SEHNR and CDR2 FQNEAQ (reference sequence). This CDR3 region has 15 residues. The V gene end was trimmed by 1 base and the J gene end by 10 bases; junction bases not matched to a gene: 7. The CDR3 coding sequence is TGTGCCAGCAGCTTAGACAGGGGAAGCGGCTCACCCCTCCACTTT. Protein product: CASSLDRGSGSPLHF. Together with reference TRBV7-9 and TRBJ1-6, the CDR3 gives the full variable domain: DTGVSQNPRHKITKRGQNVTFRCDPISEHNRLYWYRQTLGQGPEFLTYFQNEAQLEKSRLLSDRFSAERPKGSFSTLEIQRTEQGDSAMYLCASSLDRGSGSPLHFGNGTRLTVT.

Only one count was recorded for this clone. This rearrangement joins TRBV11-2 to TRBJ2-1; the D gene is possibly TRBD2 (6 bases). Trimming shortened V by 5 bases and J by 3 bases, and 8 bases separated the two germline ends. In germline, CDR1 is SGHAT, CDR2 FQNNGV. The CDR3 is 13 amino acids. The CDR3 DNA reads as TGTGCCAGCAGCACGGAGGGCTACAATGAGCAGTTCTTC. Translated, it gives CASSTEGYNEQFF.

V and J are TRBV6-6 and TRBJ1-5; TRBD1 matches at 9 bases. Germline assignment: CDR1 MNHNY and CDR2 SVGAGI (reference sequence). The CDR3 length is 13 residues. The trim removed 5 bases at V and 6 bases at J, leaving 2 bases unmatched. The CDR3 region has the DNA TGTGCCAGCAGTCGACAGGGGGGTCAGCCCCAGCATTTT. Protein product: CASSRQGGQPQHF.

The gene calls are TRBV7-2 and TRBJ1-1; D is undetermined. CDR3 length equals 13 residues. The V end lost 5 bases, the J end lost 1 base, and 8 bases lay between the germline ends. The germline V gene has CDR1 SGHTA and CDR2 FQGNSA. The CDR3 sequence is CASSKHRNTEAFF. CDR3 nucleotides: TGTGCCAGCAGCAAACACCGGAACACTGAAGCTTTCTTT.

This rearrangement joins TRBV7-9 to TRBJ2-7; TRBD2 might be the D (5 bases). CDR1 SEHNR and CDR2 FQNEAQ come from the germline V gene (reference sequence). CDR3 length equals 13 residues. Trimming cost V 3 bases and J 5 bases, with 11 bases left between them. The CDR3 coding sequence is TGTGCCAGCAGCTTTAGGGTACTAGACGAGCAGTACTTC. This translates into CASSFRVLDEQYF.

The gene calls are TRBV7-5 and TRBJ2-1; the D call of TRBD2 is as the table states it, not checked on the DNA. TRBV7-5 is labeled a pseudogene. This CDR3 spans 17 amino acids. In DNA form, the CDR3 reads TGTGCCAGAAGCTTAGCGGGTAGTGACAGGCGGGGGAATGAGCAGTTCTTC. Amino acids: CARSLAGSDRRGNEQFF.

The chain combines TRBV2 with TRBJ1-1; D gene ambiguous. V gave up 8 bases and J gave up 10 bases, with 14 bases separating them. Germline assignment: CDR1 SNHLY and CDR2 FYNNEI. The CDR3 covers 11 residues. The CDR3 is CASGLERLAFF. The CDR3 nucleotides read TGTGCCAGCGGGTTGGAGAGGTTAGCTTTCTTT.

The chain employs TRBV7-9 and TRBJ2-1, with 7 bases aligning to TRBD2. Germline V gives CDR1 SEHNR, CDR2 FQNEAQ (reference sequence). This CDR3 has 13 residues. J gave up 6 bases and V 6 bases, and 5 bases lay outside the gene matches. The CDR3 nucleotides are TGTGCCAGCAGTTGGGGCGGGGGCAATGAGCAGTTCTTC. This codes for CASSWGGGNEQFF.